This entry lists 30 T cell receptor beta chains sequenced from one sample in a study of blood T cells in healthy people across ages (dated by TCRdb to between 2014 and 2016). The receptor library was made with 5' RACE. A second PCR of about 7 to 12 cycles was run with a J-beta primer mix and a sample-barcoded 5' primer. In-frame beta chains were kept once TCRdb had trimmed the public reads at Q25 with fastp and called clones with MiXCR. Here each entry gathers all rows of one CDR3 protein and keeps the most common genes and DNA. The table for this sample lists roughly 1.9 million distinct CDR3 sequences; about two fifths of them were counted only once. 23% of the sample lies in the top ten. Sequenced input: blood. These receptors were collected from a human donor in good health.

V usage is TRBV10-3 and J usage is TRBJ1-2; TRBD1 is a possible D gene (6 bases). The V end lost 11 bases, the J end lost 4 bases, and 11 bases lay between the germline ends. Germline CDR1 and CDR2: ENHRY and SYGVKD. The CDR3 has 11 amino acids. CDR3 bases: TGTGCCTCCGCGGGGGCCTATGGCTACACCTTC. It translates to CASAGAYGYTF.

A remark on this clonotype: This may be a read error: a much more frequent sequence differs by one nucleotide. The CDR3 is CATREHRAPYEQYF. Here the CDR3 DNA reads TGTGCCACCAGGGAACACAGAGCCCCCTACGAGCAGTACTTC. This rearrangement joins TRBV24-1 to TRBJ2-7; D gene ambiguous. The CDR3 spans 14 residues. The germline V and J ends were trimmed by 7 bases and 2 bases, with 14 bases remaining between them. CDR1 is KGHDR, CDR2 SFDVKD, per germline.

This clonotype appeared a few times. The chain combines TRBV7-2 with TRBJ2-1; 8 bases match TRBD1. Germline assignment: CDR1 SGHTA and CDR2 FQGNSA. The CDR3 length is 14 residues. Trimming cost V 5 bases and J 6 bases; bases outside gene matches: 6. CDR3 loop: CASSRTGSGNEQFF. CDR3 DNA: TGTGCCAGCAGCCGGACAGGGTCAGGCAATGAGCAGTTCTTC.

This clonotype came up many times. V gene TRBV3-1 combines with J gene TRBJ2-1, with D possibly TRBD1 on 6 matching bases. Trimming removed 10 bases at V and 3 bases at J, with 10 bases between. CDR1 and CDR2 from the germline V gene are LGHDT and YNNKEL (reference sequence). There are 12 residues in the CDR3. CDR3 protein: CAIGQNYNEQFF. CDR3 DNA: TGTGCCATCGGACAGAACTACAATGAGCAGTTCTTC.

The gene calls are TRBV27 and TRBJ1-2; 7 nucleotides align to TRBD1. This CDR3 has 14 residues. V dropped 6 bases and J dropped 7; count of bases not matched to a gene: 11. Germline V CDR1 and CDR2: MNHEY, SMNVEV (reference sequence). CDR3 residues: CASRSPRTGAGYTF. CDR3 nucleotides: TGTGCCAGCAGATCCCCCAGGACAGGTGCTGGCTACACCTTC.

The J gene is TRBJ2-7, the V gene TRBV5-5; tentatively, D is TRBD1 (6 bases). V gave up 4 bases and J gave up 7 bases, with 12 bases separating them. The length of the CDR3 is 12 residues. The germline CDR1 and CDR2 sequences are SGHKS and YYEKEE (reference sequence). CDR3 amino acids: CASSPDSREQYF. The CDR3 region has the DNA TGTGCCAGCAGCCCGGACAGCAGAGAGCAGTACTTC.

The V and J genes are TRBV7-2 and TRBJ2-5; weak D call: TRBD1 (6 bases). The last part of the DNA fits TRBJ2-7 better; the J call may be wrong. CDR1 and CDR2 (germline): SGHTA, FQGNSA. There are 14 residues in the CDR3. The CDR3 spells CASSPRAGADEQYF. The CDR3 region has the DNA TGTGCCAGCAGCCCACGGGCAGGGGCTGACGAGCAGTACTTC.

This clonotype was detected a few times. The chain combines TRBV15 with TRBJ1-2; D ambiguous. The V end lost 0 bases, the J end lost 3 bases, and 11 bases lay between the germline ends. Germline V CDR1 and CDR2: LNHNV, YYDKDF (reference sequence). The CDR3 totals 15 residues. CDR3 DNA sequence: TGTGCCACCAGCAGAGAGAGAATCCTGGACTATGGCTACACCTTC. Its translation is CATSRERILDYGYTF.

The chain combines TRBV4-3 with TRBJ1-2, with D possibly matching TRBD1 (6 bases). With 4 bases removed from V and 2 bases from J, the gap between germline ends came to 14 bases. The CDR3 loop spans 15 amino acids. The germline V gene encodes CDR1 LGHNA and CDR2 YSLEER. CDR3: CASSRAITGNYGYTF. The DNA for the CDR3 is TGCGCCAGCAGCCGAGCAATAACAGGGAACTATGGCTACACCTTC.

The CDR3 nucleotides read TGCAGTGCTAGACCTCTAGGCGGGACCCTCTACGAGCAGTACTTC. Its translation: CSARPLGGTLYEQYF. The chain combines TRBV20-1 with TRBJ2-5, with D possibly matching TRBD2 (6 bases). With the DNA end fitting TRBJ2-7 better, the J assignment may be wrong. The CDR3 has 15 amino acids. Per germline, CDR1 DFQATT and CDR2 SNEGSKA (reference sequence).

The chain joins TRBV9 to TRBJ1-1; D is unclear. Trimming cost V 4 bases and J 8 bases, with 12 bases left between them. This CDR3 region has 12 residues. CDR1 SGDLS and CDR2 YYNGEE come from the germline V gene. The CDR3 loop is CASSSTANEAFF. In DNA, the CDR3 is TGTGCCAGCAGCTCCACGGCCAACGAAGCTTTCTTT.

The chain employs TRBV5-1 and TRBJ2-7; the match to TRBD2 covers 8 bases. CDR3 length: 14 residues. V lost 2 bases, J lost 3 bases, and 4 bases stayed unmatched. CDR1 and CDR2 (germline): SGHRS, YFSETQ. In DNA form, the CDR3 reads TGCGCCAGCAGCTTTAGCGGGGTTCTCTACGAGCAGTACTTC. Translation: CASSFSGVLYEQYF.

This clonotype was seen a few times. The J gene is TRBJ2-5, the V gene TRBV29-1; 10 bases are a match to TRBD1. V shed 3 bases and J 4 bases; nucleotides not matched to a gene: 14. The CDR3 is 17 residues long. Germline V gene data show CDR1 as SQVTM and CDR2 as ANQGSEA. This chain's CDR3 is CSVERLWTGGTGETQYF. CDR3 nucleotides: TGCAGCGTTGAGAGGTTATGGACAGGGGGAACAGGAGAGACCCAGTACTTC.

This clonotype was seen more than once but under ten times. The chain joins TRBV4-3 to TRBJ1-4, with 7 bases fitting TRBD1. CDR1 and CDR2 from the germline V gene are LGHNA and YSLEER. Trimming took 0 bases from V and 8 from J; bases not matched to a gene: 6. The CDR3 covers 15 residues. DNA for the CDR3: TGCGCCAGCAGCCAAGATTTCAGGGGGAGGGAAAAACTGTTTTTT. Its translation is CASSQDFRGREKLFF.

The V and J genes are TRBV4-1 and TRBJ2-1; 8 bases are a match to TRBD1. J gave up 1 base and V 6 bases, and 5 bases lay outside the gene matches. Germline assignment: CDR1 MGHRA and CDR2 YSYEKL. CDR3 length equals 15 residues. The CDR3 DNA reads as TGCGCCAGCAGTACCGACAGGGGATCCTACAATGAGCAGTTCTTC. It encodes CASSTDRGSYNEQFF.

CDR3 protein: CASSSDPAGSPDEQFF. The CDR3, as DNA: TGTGCCAGCAGCTCAGACCCAGCGGGATCGCCGGATGAGCAGTTCTTC. V gene TRBV3-1 combines with J gene TRBJ2-1; 7 bases match TRBD2. CDR3 length: 16 residues. Germline trimming cut 5 bases from V and 8 bases from J; bases unmatched to any gene: 15. Germline CDR1 reads LGHDT; CDR2 reads YNNKEL (reference sequence).

The chain recombines TRBV3-1 with TRBJ2-5; D might be TRBD2 (5 bases). This CDR3 has 18 residues. Trimming took 0 bases from V and 0 from J, leaving 17 bases between them. From germline, CDR1 is LGHDT and CDR2 YNNKEL (reference sequence). The CDR3 protein is CASSQDMAVKGDQETQYF. The CDR3 DNA reads TGTGCCAGCAGCCAAGACATGGCGGTTAAGGGAGACCAAGAGACCCAGTACTTC.

V is TRBV11-1 and J is TRBJ1-2, with 9 bases lining up with TRBD1. This CDR3 is built from 14 residues. Germline V gene data show CDR1 as SGHAT and CDR2 as FQDESV (reference sequence). Trimming at V came to 5 bases and at J to 8 bases, leaving 9 bases not matched to a gene. CDR3 sequence reads: CASSGRDREGGYTF. The CDR3 DNA follows: TGTGCCAGCAGCGGCCGGGACAGGGAGGGAGGCTACACCTTC. The whole variable domain, remainder taken from reference TRBV11-1 and TRBJ1-2, is EAEVAQSPRYKITEKSQAVAFWCDPISGHATLYWYRQILGQGPELLVQFQDESVVDDSQLPKDRFSAERLKGVDSTLKIQPAELGDSAMYLCASSGRDREGGYTFGSGTRLTVV.

As to this clonotype: A read error may produce the germline difference seen at one junction end. V and J are TRBV5-5 and TRBJ1-2, with D unresolved. Germline V gene lookup returns CDR1 SGHKS and CDR2 YYEKEE (reference sequence). The CDR3 is made up of 11 amino acids. The chain's CDR3 is CASNLRDGYTF. The CDR3 bases are TGTGCCAGCAACTTGAGGGATGGCTACACCTTC.

This clonotype was found many times. V gene TRBV29-1 combines with J gene TRBJ2-3, with 7 bases identical to TRBD2. The J segment lost 6 bases and the V segment lost 4 bases, leaving 4 bases of the junction unmatched. From germline, CDR1 is SQVTM and CDR2 ANQGSEA. The CDR3 is 12 residues long. DNA of the CDR3: TGCAGCGTTGCCGGGGGAGGGGATACGCAGTATTTT. Its protein product is CSVAGGGDTQYF.

In its sample, this clonotype was seen a few times. This chain connects TRBV4-3 to TRBJ2-7; D is unresolved. Trimming left V 1 base short and J 0 bases short, with 10 bases between. Germline V gene data show CDR1 as LGHNA and CDR2 as YSLEER. This CDR3 region has 15 residues. DNA of the CDR3: TGCGCCAGCAGCCAAGGGAGCAGCCCCTCCTACGAGCAGTACTTC. Its protein product is CASSQGSSPSYEQYF.

The chain employs TRBV10-3 and TRBJ1-2; 7 bases map to TRBD1. This CDR3 spans 14 amino acids. V shed 3 bases, J shed 5 bases, and the junction held 6 bases outside the gene matches. Germline CDR1 is ENHRY and CDR2 is SYGVKD. The CDR3 sequence: CAISDLGTAYGYTF. The CDR3 nucleotides read TGTGCCATCAGTGATCTAGGGACAGCTTATGGCTACACCTTC.

The chain uses TRBV15 and TRBJ2-4, with no clear D. The J call is uncertain, as TRBJ2-5 better fits the DNA end. The length of the CDR3 is 15 residues. Germline V gene data show CDR1 as LNHNV and CDR2 as YYDKDF (reference sequence). The CDR3 spells CATSRARVQQETQYF. In DNA form, the CDR3 reads TGTGCCACCAGCAGAGCCCGGGTCCAACAAGAGACCCAGTACTTC.

This clonotype was detected only a few times. The chain links TRBV25-1 to TRBJ1-2; D call uncertain. The CDR3 has 12 residues. The ends were cut back, 4 bases at V and 8 bases at J, with 11 bases in the middle. The germline gives CDR1 MGHDK, CDR2 SYGVNS. The CDR3 DNA reads as TGTGCCAGCAGTGGCGGGAGCTGGGGCTACACCTTC. It specifies CASSGGSWGYTF.

In this sample, this clonotype turned up a few times. The rearrangement joins TRBV20-1 to TRBJ2-7; D tentatively reads TRBD1 or TRBD2 (5 bases each). The germline V gene has CDR1 DFQATT and CDR2 SNEGSKA (reference sequence). V gave up 5 bases and J gave up 3 bases, with 17 bases separating them. CDR3 length equals 14 residues. The CDR3 nucleotides are TGCAGTGCTCGGGACCCTCGTGGGTTCTACGAGCAGTACTTC. Protein product: CSARDPRGFYEQYF.

To note about this clonotype: This likely comes from a read error, as the CDR3 has no conserved phenylalanine or tryptophan at its end. This chain joins TRBV7-2 and TRBJ2-1, with a weak D call TRBD2 (7 bases). The germline V and J ends were trimmed by 2 bases and 6 bases, with 8 bases remaining between them. Looked up from germline, CDR1 is SGHTA and CDR2 is FQGNSA. This CDR3 has 13 amino acids. The CDR3 DNA reads as TGTGCCAGCAGCTTAAGGGGGGGCAATGAGCAGTTCTTG. Protein product: CASSLRGGNEQFL.

This clonotype occurred many times. The chain combines TRBV29-1 with TRBJ2-3; 9 nucleotides match TRBD1. The CDR3 has 13 residues. The V segment lost 5 bases and the J segment 9 bases; nucleotides outside the gene matches: 9. Germline V gives CDR1 SQVTM, CDR2 ANQGSEA. The DNA of the CDR3 is TGCAGCGTTCCCGGGACAGGGAGAAAGACGCAGTATTTT. This encodes CSVPGTGRKTQYF.

This clonotype appeared once. This chain joins TRBV11-2 and TRBJ2-3; 11 bases agree with TRBD1. Germline V lookup: CDR1 SGHAT, CDR2 FQNNGV. The CDR3 has 16 amino acids. V trimming: 2 bases; J trimming: 3 bases; junction bases outside the gene matches: 4. CDR3 in amino acids: CASSLRTGGWTDTQYF. DNA of the CDR3: TGTGCCAGCAGCTTAAGGACAGGGGGCTGGACAGATACGCAGTATTTT.

This chain uses TRBV7-2 with TRBJ2-3; 7 nucleotides align to TRBD2. This CDR3 has 18 residues. CDR1 and CDR2 from the germline V gene are SGHTA and FQGNSA. Germline trimming cut 5 bases from V and 0 bases from J; bases unmatched to any gene: 14. The CDR3 DNA sequence: TGTGCCAGCAGCCGCCCGGGACTACGGACCGTTAGCACAGATACGCAGTATTTT. This translates into CASSRPGLRTVSTDTQYF.

This clonotype was seen a few times. The chain recombines TRBV20-1 with TRBJ1-2; TRBD1 matches 9 bases. Germline CDR1 DFQATT, CDR2 SNEGSKA (reference sequence). The CDR3 sequence is 18 residues long. The V and J ends lost 1 base and 6 bases, in that order; junction bases with no gene match: 18. Here the CDR3 DNA reads TGCAGTGCTAGAGGGGACCTGCGGACAGGGGCGTTGACGGATGGCTACACCTTC. Amino acid sequence: CSARGDLRTGALTDGYTF.